Listed below are T cell receptor beta chains from one sample, sequenced in a study of CD8 T cells in ankylosing spondylitis. A single record per CDR3 protein comes from TCRdb applying MiXCR to the 5' RACE reads. The data show approximately 340,000 distinct CDR3 sequences, with roughly 14% seen just once and 0.9% to 1.2% held by the top ten. The sequencing sample was made of blood, either unsorted or a sorted T cell fraction (not recorded which). These receptor sequences come from a male donor with ankylosing spondylitis or in good health (not recorded which). Both conserved end residues are part of each CDR3. Each record gives: CDR3 DNA, CDR3 protein, D gene, J gene, CDR3 length, V gene, clone size. The D gene is left open where the match is weak. Not all rows give a size; the values are once, few, many and, for expanded clones, a class.

TGTGCCAGCAGCCTAAGGACTAGCGGGATCTACAATGAGCAGTTCTTC,CASSLRTSGIYNEQFF,TRBD2,TRBJ2-1,16,TRBV7-2,.
TGTGCCACCTCAGGGGGAGGGGGGGGCTACAATGAGCAGTTCTTC,CATSGGGGGYNEQFF,.,TRBJ2-1,15,TRBV24-1,.
TGCAGCTCTAGGGGTCCAAACACCGGGGAGCTGTTTTTT,CSSRGPNTGELFF,.,TRBJ2-2,13,TRBV29-1,few
TGTGCCAGCAGCTTAGATAGGGTGAGGACCTACAATGAGCAGTTCTTC,CASSLDRVRTYNEQFF,.,TRBJ2-1,16,TRBV11-2,.
TGCGCCAGCAGCCAAGTGGGCAGGGGCCCTCTCTACGAGCAGTACTTC,CASSQVGRGPLYEQYF,.,TRBJ2-7,16,TRBV4-1,few
TGTGCCAGCGGGACTCTTTCGAATGAGCAGTTCTTC,CASGTLSNEQFF,.,TRBJ2-1,12,TRBV6-5,many
TGTGCCAGCAGCCAAACAGCTAGGGCTAGCACAGATACGCAGTATTTT,CASSQTARASTDTQYF,.,TRBJ2-3,16,TRBV3-1,many
TGCGCCAGCAGCTTAGAGGAACAGGGGGCCGGGGAGCTGTTTTTT,CASSLEEQGAGELFF,TRBD1,TRBJ2-2,15,TRBV5-1,few
TGTGCCTGGAGTGGGCGAGGGGGGGGCACAGATACGCAGTATTTT,CAWSGRGGGTDTQYF,.,TRBJ2-3,15,TRBV30,.
TGCGCCAGCAGCCCGGGATCTAGTGGCCCGAAAGAGACCCAGTACTTC,CASSPGSSGPKETQYF,.,TRBJ2-5,16,TRBV5-1,few
TGCGCCAGCAGCCAAGGGGTAGGACACAATGAGCAGTTCTTC,CASSQGVGHNEQFF,.,TRBJ2-1,14,TRBV4-1,few
TGCAGCGTTTTCGATCCTCCTACGGAGCAGTACTTC,CSVFDPPTEQYF,.,TRBJ2-7,12,TRBV29-1,many
TGTGCCAGCAGTTTAGTACGGATCAACACCGGGGAGCTGTTTTTT,CASSLVRINTGELFF,.,TRBJ2-2,15,TRBV12-3/TRBV12-4,few
TGCAGCGTCCTAGCGGGCCAAGAGACCCAGTACTTC,CSVLAGQETQYF,TRBD2,TRBJ2-5,12,TRBV29-1,.
TGTGCCAGCAGCGCCAGTGGGGGCCTGGGAGGCTACACCTTC,CASSASGGLGGYTF,.,TRBJ1-2,14,TRBV9,.
TGCAGTGCTGGTCGTACTAGCGGGGCTGAGCAGTACTTC,CSAGRTSGAEQYF,TRBD2,TRBJ2-7,13,TRBV20-1,many
TGTGCCACCAGCAGTAGGGTTAGCGGCGGCCAAGAGACCCAGTACTTC,CATSSRVSGGQETQYF,.,TRBJ2-5,16,TRBV15,.
TGTGCCAGCAGCACAAAAAAGTCTTCGAGGGGGAACTATGGCTACACCTTC,CASSTKKSSRGNYGYTF,.,TRBJ1-2,17,TRBV21-1,few
TGCGCCAGCAGCTTGCTCCCTAGCGGGAGGGGGAACACCGGGGAGCTGTTTTTT,CASSLLPSGRGNTGELFF,TRBD2,TRBJ2-2,18,TRBV5-1,.
TGTGCCAGCAGCTGGGGACCTCTCAATGAGCAGTTCTTC,CASSWGPLNEQFF,.,TRBJ2-1,13,TRBV7-6,few
TGTGCCAGCAGTTACTCTGGATTATCGACTAGCGGGGGACAAGAGACCCAGTACTTC,CASSYSGLSTSGGQETQYF,TRBD2,TRBJ2-5,19,TRBV6-5,.
TGTGCCAGCAGCCAAGGGTGGGGACAGGGGGAGCAGTACTTC,CASSQGWGQGEQYF,TRBD1,TRBJ2-7,14,TRBV3-1,few
TGTGCCAGCACCCCAATAGCAGGAGGCCTTAGTGAGCAGTTCTTC,CASTPIAGGLSEQFF,.,TRBJ2-1,15,TRBV12-3/TRBV12-4,.
TGTGCCAGCAGCTTATTAGGGTCCACAGATACGCAGTATTTT,CASSLLGSTDTQYF,.,TRBJ2-3,14,TRBV12-3/TRBV12-4,.
TGTGCCAGCAGCTTAGACAGGGGAGGTCGCAATCAGCCCCAGCATTTT,CASSLDRGGRNQPQHF,TRBD1,TRBJ1-5,16,TRBV5-5,few
TGCAGTGCTAGGGTCTCAGGGCGGGACATTCAGTACTTC,CSARVSGRDIQYF,.,TRBJ2-4,13,TRBV20-1,few
TGTGCCAGCAGTTACTCGATCATTAATATCGGGAGTCTAAACGAGCAGTACTTC,CASSYSIINIGSLNEQYF,.,TRBJ2-7,18,TRBV6-5,.
TGTGCCAGCAGTCGCGTAGGGGGCGTAGAGACCCAGTACTTC,CASSRVGGVETQYF,TRBD1,TRBJ2-5,14,TRBV12-3/TRBV12-4,.
TGTGCCAGCAGTTTTAAGGCGAACCCGGGACTAGCGGGAGTTGGGGCCAACGTCCTGACTTTC,CASSFKANPGLAGVGANVLTF,TRBD2,TRBJ2-6,21,TRBV12-3/TRBV12-4,many
TGTGCCAGCAGTTTAAGGGCATACAGGGCAGATTACAATGAGCAGTTCTTC,CASSLRAYRADYNEQFF,.,TRBJ2-1,17,TRBV12-3/TRBV12-4,few
TGTGCCAGCAGCTCGCGGCAGGGACTGAACACTGAAGCTTTCTTT,CASSSRQGLNTEAFF,.,TRBJ1-1,15,TRBV4-2,few
TGTGCCAGCAGTTATCGGGGGGGGGCCAATGAGCAGTTCTTC,CASSYRGGANEQFF,TRBD2,TRBJ2-1,14,TRBV12-3/TRBV12-4,many
TGTGCTAGTGGTTTGCCCTCGACAGATACGCAGTATTTT,CASGLPSTDTQYF,.,TRBJ2-3,13,TRBV12-5,.
TGCGCCAGCAGCTTGGATGGAGGGGAAAACATTCAGTACTTC,CASSLDGGENIQYF,.,TRBJ2-4,14,TRBV5-1,many
TGTGCCAGCAGCTTAGGCGACGGGGGACTCTACGAGCAGTACTTC,CASSLGDGGLYEQYF,.,TRBJ2-7,15,TRBV7-2,many
TGCAGTTCCCAGGCGCCGAACACTGAAGCTTTCTTT,CSSQAPNTEAFF,.,TRBJ1-1,12,TRBV20-1,.
TGTGCCAGCAGTGATGTCACTTCAACTAATGAAAAACTGTTTTTT,CASSDVTSTNEKLFF,.,TRBJ1-4,15,TRBV25-1,few
TGTGCCAGCAGTCGGGGACAGGGACGGGATCAGCCCCAGCATTTT,CASSRGQGRDQPQHF,TRBD1,TRBJ1-5,15,TRBV6-1,few
TGTGCCATCAGCGTCCGGACCCGGGGGTCCACCGGGGAGCTGTTTTTT,CAISVRTRGSTGELFF,.,TRBJ2-2,16,TRBV10-3,.
TGTGCCAGCAGTTTGGTATTCACCGGGGAGCTGTTTTTT,CASSLVFTGELFF,.,TRBJ2-2,13,TRBV12-3/TRBV12-4,few
TGCGCCAGCAGCCAGACAGGGGCCACCCTACAAGAGACCCAGTACTTC,CASSQTGATLQETQYF,TRBD1,TRBJ2-5,16,TRBV5-1,.
TGTGCCAGCAGCCCAGGGGGTAGAAACACCATATATTTT,CASSPGGRNTIYF,TRBD1,TRBJ1-3,13,TRBV28,.
TGTGCCAGCAGCGCGATGGGACTAGCGGACAATGAGCAGTTCTTC,CASSAMGLADNEQFF,TRBD2,TRBJ2-1,15,TRBV7-2,many
TGCGCCAGCAGTAGACATCAAGATTACGAGCAGTACTTC,CASSRHQDYEQYF,.,TRBJ2-7,13,TRBV10-2,.
TGTGCCAGCAGCCAAGAGGGGGGGCGTGAGACCCAGTACTTC,CASSQEGGRETQYF,.,TRBJ2-5,14,TRBV4-2,.
TGTGCCAGCAGCAGGGACAGGGTTGGCTACACCTTC,CASSRDRVGYTF,TRBD1,TRBJ1-2,12,TRBV7-9,.
TGCAGTGCCAACCCCGGGACAGGGGGAAGGGAGCAGTACTTC,CSANPGTGGREQYF,TRBD1,TRBJ2-7,14,TRBV20-1,few
TGCGCCAGCAGCCAGGACAGGGGGAATTCACCCCTCCACTTT,CASSQDRGNSPLHF,TRBD1,TRBJ1-6,14,TRBV5-1,few
TGTGCCAGCGCAACAGGTGCTCCCTACGAGCAGTACTTC,CASATGAPYEQYF,.,TRBJ2-7,13,TRBV12-3/TRBV12-4,.
TGCGCCAGCAGCTTGAATGTAGCGGGGGCGGGGCAAGAGACCCAGTACTTC,CASSLNVAGAGQETQYF,TRBD2,TRBJ2-5,17,TRBV5-1,few
TGTGCCAGCAGCCAAGATCCAGGGGGAGTTTCACCCCTCCACTTT,CASSQDPGGVSPLHF,TRBD1,TRBJ1-6,15,TRBV4-2,.